These 32 T cell receptor beta chains came from one sample sequenced in a study of T cell repertoires in cytomegalovirus infection. TCRdb redid the calling of the reads with MiXCR, one entry per CDR3 protein. Among roughly 760,000 distinct CDR3 sequences listed, 35% to 40% were seen once. The source material was PBMCs. These receptors originate from a human donor in good health (CMV status not recorded). Some clones in this sample may be carry-over from other donors' samples.

The sample holds many counts of this clonotype. The chain links TRBV7-2 to TRBJ2-6; no clear D. The CDR3 consists of 15 residues. V was trimmed by 6 bases and J by 0 bases, leaving 9 bases between them. Germline values: CDR1 SGHTA, CDR2 FQGNSA. CDR3 sequence (DNA): TGTGCCAGCAGGTTCAGTCCCTCTGGGGCCAACGTCCTGACTTTC. Residues: CASRFSPSGANVLTF.

In its sample, this clonotype was seen many times. This chain links TRBV7-2 with TRBJ1-5; D unclear. The CDR3 is 13 amino acids. Trimming shortened V by 5 bases and J by 9 bases, and 14 bases separated the two germline ends. The germline V gene encodes CDR1 SGHTA and CDR2 FQGNSA. As DNA, the CDR3 is TGTGCCAGCAGCCAAAGACACGAACCGCCCCAGCATTTT. It encodes CASSQRHEPPQHF.

The CDR3 here is CASSSPRVSKNIQYF. DNA for the CDR3: TGTGCCAGCAGCTCCCCCAGGGTATCCAAAAACATTCAGTACTTC. The chain carries TRBV28 and TRBJ2-4; tentative D call: TRBD1 (5 bases). The CDR3 is 15 residues long. Germline CDR1 is MDHEN and CDR2 is SYDVKM. The ends were cut back, 6 bases at V and 2 bases at J, with 14 bases in the middle.

This chain connects TRBV28 to TRBJ2-7; D is uncertain. The CDR3 is made up of 11 amino acids. CDR1 is MDHEN, CDR2 SYDVKM, per germline. Trimming left V 3 bases short and J 5 bases short, with 5 bases between. The DNA for the CDR3 is TGTGCCAGCAGTTTTGTCCACGAGCAGTACTTC. Translation: CASSFVHEQYF.

Only a few counts were recorded for this clonotype. This chain connects TRBV24-1 to TRBJ2-1; D is unresolved. This CDR3 is built from 13 residues. V dropped 5 bases and J dropped 4 bases, with 8 bases sitting between them. In germline, CDR1 is KGHDR, CDR2 SFDVKD. CDR3 region: CATSVPQYNEQFF. The CDR3 DNA reads as TGTGCCACCAGTGTACCCCAGTACAATGAGCAGTTCTTC.

This clonotype was found a few times. The chain is built from TRBV28 and TRBJ1-2; TRBD1 agrees at 8 bases. The germline V gene has CDR1 MDHEN and CDR2 SYDVKM. With 4 bases clipped from V and 8 bases from J, the junction kept 12 bases outside the gene matches. CDR3 length: 15 residues. The chain's CDR3 is CASSSIRQGAKGYTF. The CDR3 DNA is TGTGCCAGCAGTTCTATAAGGCAGGGGGCAAAAGGCTACACCTTC.

J is TRBJ1-5 and V is TRBV6-2 or TRBV6-3, with D maybe TRBD1 (5 bases). V dropped 6 bases and J dropped 2 bases, with 20 bases sitting between them. CDR3 length: 17 residues. The V gene's germline CDR1 is MNHEY and CDR2 SVGEGT. This chain's CDR3 is CASSLGGAGWGNQPQHF. For the CDR3, the DNA is TGTGCCAGCAGCCTAGGAGGGGCGGGCTGGGGCAATCAGCCCCAGCATTTT.

This clonotype was found a few times. V is TRBV7-2 and J is TRBJ2-1; TRBD2 aligns across 7 bases. The CDR3 runs 21 residues. Germline lookup yields CDR1 SGHTA and CDR2 FQGNSA. Trimming removed 2 bases from V and 5 bases from J; junction bases left unmatched: 24. CDR3 nucleotides: TGTGCCAGCAGCTTACCCTCTGGGGCCCCAAGGGGCGGGGGACCGGACAATGAGCAGTTCTTC. As protein: CASSLPSGAPRGGGPDNEQFF.

J is TRBJ1-1 and V is TRBV5-5; 11 bases are shared with TRBD1. Germline CDR1 is SGHKS and CDR2 is YYEKEE (reference sequence). The CDR3 is made up of 16 amino acids. Trimming cost V 0 bases and J 2 bases; bases outside gene matches: 3. The CDR3 sequence is CASSLGTGGANTEAFF. The CDR3 DNA reads TGTGCCAGCAGCTTGGGGACAGGGGGCGCAAACACTGAAGCTTTCTTT.

The V gene is TRBV6-1, the J gene TRBJ2-7; D possibly corresponds to TRBD1 (6 bases). V shed 6 bases and J shed 4 bases, with 22 bases lying between them. Germline V CDR1 and CDR2: MNHNS, SASEGT. The CDR3 contains 16 residues. The CDR3 here is CASSSPRITGSYEQYF. CDR3 bases: TGTGCCAGCAGCTCACCTCGAATCACAGGGTCGTACGAGCAGTACTTC.

In this sample, this clonotype turned up a few times. The chain has TRBV5-6 and TRBJ2-2; maybe TRBD1 (5 bases). There are 18 residues in the CDR3. V was trimmed by 0 bases and J by 0 bases, leaving 15 bases between them. Germline V gives CDR1 SGHDT, CDR2 YYEEEE. The CDR3 region has the DNA TGTGCCAGCAGCTTGGGTGGTCAGGGCCTTCCGAACACCGGGGAGCTGTTTTTT. Its protein product is CASSLGGQGLPNTGELFF.

The genes are TRBV6-1 and TRBJ1-6, with 8 nucleotides matching TRBD1. The J segment lost 9 bases and the V segment lost 5 bases, leaving 9 bases of the junction unmatched. The length of the CDR3 is 15 residues. CDR1 MNHNS and CDR2 SASEGT come from the germline V gene. The CDR3 reads CASSRGQGRGSPLHF. The DNA of the CDR3 is TGTGCCAGCAGTCGAGGACAGGGCCGGGGTTCACCCCTCCACTTT.

For the CDR3, the DNA is TGCGCCAGCAGCCCGGCCCCCCGCCATGAGCAGTTCTTC. Encoded protein: CASSPAPRHEQFF. The rearrangement joins TRBV5-1 to TRBJ2-1; D unresolved. Germline lookup yields CDR1 SGHRS and CDR2 YFSETQ. The CDR3 runs to 13 residues. Deletions cut 4 bases from V and 8 bases from J, with 13 bases between. Full variable domain (missing parts from reference TRBV5-1 and TRBJ2-1): KAGVTQTPRYLIKTRGQQVTLSCSPISGHRSVSWYQQTPGQGLQFLFEYFSETQRNKGNFPGRFSGRQFSNSRSEMNVSTLELGDSALYLCASSPAPRHEQFFGPGTRLTVL.

The chain couples TRBV6-4 to TRBJ2-1; 9 bases match TRBD2. Germline assignment: CDR1 MRHNA and CDR2 SNTAGT. With 5 bases clipped from V and 2 bases from J, the junction kept 7 bases outside the gene matches. The CDR3 totals 16 residues. The CDR3 DNA reads TGTGCCAGCAGTCAGAAAGCGGGGGGAACCTACAATGAGCAGTTCTTC. It translates to CASSQKAGGTYNEQFF.

V and J are TRBV19 and TRBJ2-1, with D unclear. From germline, CDR1 is LNHDA and CDR2 SQIVND (reference sequence). This CDR3 has 14 amino acids. The V gene lost 1 base and the J gene lost 10 bases, with 14 bases spanning the gap. For the CDR3, the DNA is TGTGCCAGTAGTATAGTCGGTCCCCCAGCCGAGCAGTTCTTC. This translates into CASSIVGPPAEQFF. The whole variable domain, remainder taken from reference TRBV19 and TRBJ2-1, is DGGITQSPKYLFRKEGQNVTLSCEQNLNHDAMYWYRQDPGQGLRLIYYSQIVNDFQKGDIAEGYSVSREKKESFPLTVTSAQKNPTAFYLCASSIVGPPAEQFFGPGTRLTVL.

Many counts were recorded for this clonotype. The chain is built from TRBV7-2 and TRBJ1-1; 9 bases line up with TRBD1. This CDR3 region has 15 residues. The germline V gene encodes CDR1 SGHTA and CDR2 FQGNSA. Trimming removed 3 bases from V and 6 bases from J; junction bases left unmatched: 8. The DNA for the CDR3 is TGTGCCAGCAGCTTTCCCCGGACAGGGGTGCCTGAAGCTTTCTTT. Translated, it gives CASSFPRTGVPEAFF.

V gene TRBV5-6 combines with J gene TRBJ2-7; either TRBD1 or TRBD2 may supply D (5 bases each). V was cut by 3 bases and J by 0 bases, with 19 bases left in between. Germline V CDR1 and CDR2: SGHDT, YYEEEE. The CDR3 sequence is 17 residues long. The CDR3 nucleotides read TGTGCCAGCAGCTCCCGGTATAGGGCAGGGAGCTCCTACGAGCAGTACTTC. Its protein is CASSSRYRAGSSYEQYF. Complete variable domain (other parts from reference TRBV5-6 and TRBJ2-7): DAGVTQSPTHLIKTRGQQVTLRCSPKSGHDTVSWYQQALGQGPQFIFQYYEEEERQRGNFPDRFSGHQFPNYSSELNVNALLLGDSALYLCASSSRYRAGSSYEQYFGPGTRLTVT.

The rearrangement joins TRBV4-1 to TRBJ1-2, with 10 bases identical to TRBD1. The J segment lost 5 bases and the V segment lost 2 bases, leaving 8 bases of the junction unmatched. The germline V gene has CDR1 MGHRA and CDR2 YSYEKL. The CDR3 loop spans 16 amino acids. The CDR3 sequence: CASSQLRDRGVYGYTF. The CDR3 DNA reads as TGCGCCAGCAGCCAACTTCGGGACAGGGGAGTTTATGGCTACACCTTC.

This sequence joins TRBV4-1 and TRBJ1-2, with D tentatively TRBD1 (5 bases). Germline CDR1 is MGHRA and CDR2 is YSYEKL. CDR3 size: 14 residues. V dropped 2 bases and J dropped 4 bases, with 11 bases sitting between them. Here the CDR3 DNA reads TGCGCCAGCAGCCAACATCGGGACTCCTATGGCTACACCTTC. It translates to CASSQHRDSYGYTF.

The chain combines TRBV7-1 with TRBJ2-4, with a tentative D call TRBD1 (5 bases). TRBV7-1 is placed among ORFs of uncertain function. The V gene lost 5 bases and the J gene lost 4 bases, with 18 bases spanning the gap. This CDR3 has 16 residues. CDR3 DNA: TGTGCCAGCAGCCCCTCCTTGGGGCAGAGAAAAAACATTCAGTACTTC. Its translation is CASSPSLGQRKNIQYF.

The chain couples TRBV20-1 to TRBJ2-1; 10 bases are a match to TRBD2. The CDR3 covers 14 residues. V trimming: 3 bases; J trimming: 7 bases; junction bases outside the gene matches: 6. Germline V gives CDR1 DFQATT, CDR2 SNEGSKA (reference sequence). DNA of the CDR3: TGCAGTGCTAGGGCTAGCGGGAGTCTAAATGAGCAGTTCTTC. Translation: CSARASGSLNEQFF.

This clonotype was seen more than once but under ten times. The chain employs TRBV7-2 and TRBJ2-2, with D possibly being TRBD1 (6 bases). From germline, CDR1 is SGHTA and CDR2 FQGNSA. The CDR3 is made up of 14 amino acids. V gave up 5 bases and J gave up 5 bases, with 12 bases separating them. CDR3 protein: CASSANRATGELFF. CDR3 bases: TGTGCCAGCAGCGCGAACAGGGCAACCGGGGAGCTGTTTTTT. The full variable domain, in which reference TRBV7-2 and TRBJ2-2 provide the parts outside the CDR3, is GAGVSQSPSNKVTEKGKDVELRCDPISGHTALYWYRQSLGQGLEFLIYFQGNSAPDKSGLPSDRFSAERTGGSVSTLTIQRTQQEDSAVYLCASSANRATGELFFGEGSRLTVL.

This clonotype was detected only a few times. The chain joins TRBV11-2 to TRBJ2-7; a weak D match, TRBD2 (6 bases). Germline V gene sequence: CDR1 SGHAT, CDR2 FQNNGV. V was pared by 3 bases and J by 4 bases, with 13 bases between. The CDR3 length is 14 residues. CDR3 DNA: TGTGCCAGCAGCTTTTCCGGGAGTGGGTACGAGCAGTACTTC. Translated: CASSFSGSGYEQYF.

This clonotype was seen a handful of times. The genes are TRBV12-3 or TRBV12-4 and TRBJ1-6; D is unclear. There are 14 residues in the CDR3. The V and J ends lost 2 bases and 6 bases respectively, with 8 bases between them. As DNA, the CDR3 is TGTGCCAGCAGTTTACGACGGCCTAATTCACCCCTCCACTTT. It codes for CASSLRRPNSPLHF.

The J gene is TRBJ2-7, the V gene TRBV28; no definite D call. The CDR3 is 11 amino acids. Germline values: CDR1 MDHEN, CDR2 SYDVKM. V was cut by 8 bases and J by 5 bases, with 10 bases left in between. CDR3 bases: TGTGCCAGCCGCTCGGGTGACGAGCAGTACTTC. Translating gives CASRSGDEQYF.

The gene calls are TRBV19 and TRBJ1-1; TRBD1 aligns across 7 bases. The germline gives CDR1 LNHDA, CDR2 SQIVND (reference sequence). This CDR3 region has 13 residues. J lost 5 bases, V lost 3 bases, and 3 bases had no gene match. As DNA, the CDR3 is TGTGCCAGTAGTATTACGACAGGGACTGAAGCTTTCTTT. It translates to CASSITTGTEAFF.

There are many counts of this clonotype. The rearrangement joins TRBV7-2 to TRBJ1-1; 9 bases fit TRBD1. This CDR3 has 19 residues. Trimming removed 5 bases from V and 1 base from J; junction bases left unmatched: 17. Germline V gives CDR1 SGHTA, CDR2 FQGNSA. CDR3 region: CASSRGQGGPPSANTEAFF. The CDR3 region has the DNA TGTGCCAGCAGCAGGGGACAGGGCGGACCACCCTCCGCGAACACTGAAGCTTTCTTT.

This clonotype was counted once. The chain's CDR3 is CASSAQAGQQNTEAFF. The CDR3 nucleotides read TGTGCCAGCAGCGCCCAGGCGGGACAGCAGAACACTGAAGCTTTCTTT. The chain combines TRBV9 with TRBJ1-1, with 7 bases identical to TRBD1. The V segment lost 3 bases and the J segment 1 base; nucleotides outside the gene matches: 9. CDR1 SGDLS and CDR2 YYNGEE come from the germline V gene. The CDR3 is 16 residues long.

V usage is TRBV7-8 and J usage is TRBJ2-5, with 9 bases that match TRBD2. The germline CDR1 and CDR2 sequences are SGHVS and FQNEAQ. V lost 2 bases and J lost 1; bases outside the gene matches: 5. The CDR3 is 16 residues long. This chain's CDR3 is CASSLTRRGGQETQYF. Written as DNA, the CDR3 is TGTGCCAGCAGCTTAACCCGGCGGGGGGGCCAAGAGACCCAGTACTTC.

This clonotype turned up a few times. V usage is TRBV7-2 and J usage is TRBJ1-6; D not certain. Germline CDR1 and CDR2: SGHTA and FQGNSA. The CDR3 spans 12 residues. Between the trimmed V and J ends, which lost 4 bases and 14 bases, there was a span of 12 bases. This chain's CDR3 is CASSSLAWTLHF. For the CDR3, the DNA is TGTGCCAGCAGCTCTCTCGCTTGGACCCTCCACTTT. The variable domain in full, completed from reference TRBV7-2 and TRBJ1-6, reads GAGVSQSPSNKVTEKGKDVELRCDPISGHTALYWYRQSLGQGLEFLIYFQGNSAPDKSGLPSDRFSAERTGGSVSTLTIQRTQQEDSAVYLCASSSLAWTLHFGNGTRLTVT.

V gene TRBV6-1 combines with J gene TRBJ2-7; weak D call: TRBD1 (9 bases). Germline CDR1 and CDR2: MNHNS and SASEGT. Between the trimmed V and J ends, which lost 2 bases and 3 bases, there was a span of 26 bases. The CDR3 runs to 19 residues. For the CDR3, the DNA is TGTGCCAGCAGTGAATATTTCGGGACAGGGACGGGGGGGCACTACGAGCAGTACTTC. Translated: CASSEYFGTGTGGHYEQYF.

The chain combines TRBV7-8 with TRBJ2-7, with TRBD2 identical over 10 bases. Trimming removed 2 bases from V and 5 bases from J; junction bases left unmatched: 6. Germline CDR1 is SGHVS and CDR2 is FQNEAQ. CDR3 length equals 15 residues. As DNA, the CDR3 is TGTGCCAGCAGCTTATATGCTAGCGGGAGCCACGAGCAGTACTTC. Its translation: CASSLYASGSHEQYF.